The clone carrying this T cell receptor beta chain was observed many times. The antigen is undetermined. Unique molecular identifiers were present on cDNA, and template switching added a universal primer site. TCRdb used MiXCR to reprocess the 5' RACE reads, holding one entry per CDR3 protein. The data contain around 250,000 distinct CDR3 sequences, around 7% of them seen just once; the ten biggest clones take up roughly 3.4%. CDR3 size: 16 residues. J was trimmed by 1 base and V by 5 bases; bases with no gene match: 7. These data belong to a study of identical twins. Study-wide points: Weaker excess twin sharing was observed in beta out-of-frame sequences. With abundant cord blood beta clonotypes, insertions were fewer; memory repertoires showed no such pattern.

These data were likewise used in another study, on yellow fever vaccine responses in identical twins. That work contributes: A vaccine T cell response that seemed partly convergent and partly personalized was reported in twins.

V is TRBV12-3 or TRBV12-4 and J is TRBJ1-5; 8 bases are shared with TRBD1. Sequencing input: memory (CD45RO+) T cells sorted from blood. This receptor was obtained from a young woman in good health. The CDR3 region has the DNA TGTGCCAGCAGTCGTACGCAGGGGGCAAGCAATCAGCCCCAGCATTTT. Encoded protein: CASSRTQGASNQPQHF.